This T cell receptor beta chain was found in a study of T cells in Graves' hyperthyroidism and ophthalmopathy. Whole-study findings and limits: Median prediction lead before ophthalmopathy onset was about 6.5 months with the model.

RNA transcripts yielded amplified TCR beta CDR3 regions. A set of HTBI primers served as the primers for a first-round RT-PCR of the TCR CDR3. TCRdb passed the multiplex PCR reads through MiXCR, listing each CDR3 protein once. The data contain over 350,000 distinct CDR3 sequences, less than 20% of them seen just once; the ten biggest clones take up over 35%. Concerning this clonotype: Antigen: not known.

The TCR was taken from a man aged 18 to 30 with Graves' ophthalmopathy. Material for sequencing was blood.

CDR3 loop: CASSDQGVNTGELFF. CDR3 bases: TGTGCCAGCAGTGACCAAGGGGTGAACACCGGGGAGCTGTTTTTT. V and J are TRBV25-1 and TRBJ2-2; D might be TRBD1 (5 bases). The germline CDR1 and CDR2 sequences are MGHDK and SYGVNS. V lost 3 bases, J lost 1 base, and 9 bases lay in between. The CDR3 is 15 amino acids.